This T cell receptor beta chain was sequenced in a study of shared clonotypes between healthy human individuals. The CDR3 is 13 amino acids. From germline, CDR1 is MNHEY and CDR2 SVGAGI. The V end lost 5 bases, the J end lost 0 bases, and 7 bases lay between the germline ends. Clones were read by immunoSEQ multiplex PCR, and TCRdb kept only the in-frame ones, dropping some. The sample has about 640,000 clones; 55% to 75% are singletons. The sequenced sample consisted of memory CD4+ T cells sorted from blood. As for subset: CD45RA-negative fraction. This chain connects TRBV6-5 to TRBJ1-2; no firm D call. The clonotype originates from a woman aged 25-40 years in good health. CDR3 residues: CASSPGSNYGYTF. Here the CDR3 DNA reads TGTGCCAGCAGTCCGGGATCTAACTATGGCTACACCTTC.